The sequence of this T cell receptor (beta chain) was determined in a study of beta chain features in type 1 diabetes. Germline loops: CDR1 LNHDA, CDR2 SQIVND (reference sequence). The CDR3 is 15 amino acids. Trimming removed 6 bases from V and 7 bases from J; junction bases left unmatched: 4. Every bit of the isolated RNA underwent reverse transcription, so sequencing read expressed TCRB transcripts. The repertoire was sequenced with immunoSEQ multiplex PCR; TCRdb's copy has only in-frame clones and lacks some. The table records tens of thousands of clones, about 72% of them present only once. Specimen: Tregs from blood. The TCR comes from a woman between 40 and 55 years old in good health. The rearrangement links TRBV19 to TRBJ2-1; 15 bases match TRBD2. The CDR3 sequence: CASSLGLAGGNEQFF. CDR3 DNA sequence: TGTGCCAGTAGCCTTGGACTAGCGGGGGGGAATGAGCAGTTCTTC.